The source of this TCR beta chain is a study of T cells in Graves' hyperthyroidism and ophthalmopathy. TCR beta CDR3 region amplification was performed from RNA transcripts. The primer set for the first-round RT-PCR of the TCR CDR3 was HTBI. TCRdb fed the multiplex PCR reads into MiXCR, producing one record per CDR3 protein. This sample has over 500,000 distinct CDR3 sequences; 35% to 50% occur once, and the top ten carry about 43%. CDR1 and CDR2 (germline): DFQATT, SNEGSKA (reference sequence). With V trimmed by 6 bases and J by 2 bases, 4 bases remained unmatched. This CDR3 is 14 amino acids long. The sequenced sample was peripheral blood or thyroid tissue (not recorded which). The genes are TRBV20-1 and TRBJ2-6; 7 bases are a match to TRBD1. The receptor's source is an adult woman with Graves' disease, either hyperthyroidism or ophthalmopathy (not recorded which). Here the CDR3 reads CSAPTGAGANVLTF. The DNA of the CDR3 is TGCAGTGCACCTACAGGGGCTGGGGCCAACGTCCTGACTTTC.